The rows below give T cell receptor beta chains drawn from one sample of a study of OX40 agonist ivuxolimab in advanced cancers. This table comes from immunoSEQ multiplex PCR, and its TCRdb copy is limited to in-frame clones, with some not included. Of more than 50,000 clones listed, approximately 94% are singletons. The sequencing here drew on CD4+ or CD8+ T cells sorted from blood, taken in a trial of the OX40 agonist ivuxolimab. The receptors derive from an adult with an advanced solid tumor such as melanoma, head and neck, liver or kidney cancer. Both conserved end residues are part of each CDR3. Each record gives: J gene, D gene, V gene, clone size, CDR3 protein, CDR3 DNA. D genes are given only for firm matches. Not all rows give a size; the values are once, few, many and, for expanded clones, a class.

J gene: TRBJ1-1
D gene: -
V gene: TRBV19
clone size: -
CDR3 protein: CASSTGHQTLGHTEAFF
CDR3 DNA: TGTGCCAGTAGTACCGGACATCAGACTTTAGGGCACACTGAAGCTTTCTTT

J gene: TRBJ1-4
D gene: TRBD1
V gene: TRBV19
clone size: -
CDR3 protein: CASRLHMGQTHEKLFF
CDR3 DNA: TGTGCCAGTAGACTCCACATGGGACAGACCCATGAAAAACTGTTTTTT

J gene: TRBJ2-7
D gene: -
V gene: TRBV13
clone size: few
CDR3 protein: CASSYSTGYEQYF
CDR3 DNA: TGTGCCAGCAGTTACTCGACAGGATACGAGCAGTACTTC

J gene: TRBJ2-2
D gene: TRBD2
V gene: TRBV4-1
clone size: -
CDR3 protein: CASSPGSLAGDGELFF
CDR3 DNA: TGCGCCAGCAGCCCCGGTTCACTAGCGGGAGACGGGGAGCTGTTTTTT

J gene: TRBJ2-3
D gene: -
V gene: TRBV28
clone size: -
CDR3 protein: CASSRTSRQGPSTDTQYF
CDR3 DNA: TGTGCCAGCAGTCGGACTAGCAGACAGGGGCCTAGCACAGATACGCAGTATTTT

J gene: TRBJ1-1
D gene: TRBD1
V gene: TRBV6-7
clone size: -
CDR3 protein: CASSYSTGAANTEAFF
CDR3 DNA: TGTGCCAGCAGTTACTCGACAGGGGCGGCGAACACTGAAGCTTTCTTT

J gene: TRBJ2-7
D gene: TRBD2
V gene: TRBV7-9
clone size: -
CDR3 protein: CASSFSGSYEQYF
CDR3 DNA: TGTGCCAGCAGCTTCAGCGGGAGCTACGAGCAGTACTTC

J gene: TRBJ2-7
D gene: TRBD2
V gene: TRBV19
clone size: -
CDR3 protein: CASSPQLAGDYEQYF
CDR3 DNA: TGTGCCAGTAGTCCCCAACTAGCGGGAGACTACGAGCAGTACTTC

J gene: TRBJ2-7
D gene: TRBD1
V gene: TRBV7-8
clone size: -
CDR3 protein: CASSLVVGTGRYEQYF
CDR3 DNA: TGTGCCAGCAGCTTAGTAGTAGGGACAGGGCGTTACGAGCAGTACTTC

J gene: TRBJ2-7
D gene: -
V gene: TRBV6-6
clone size: -
CDR3 protein: CASSPYGEQYF
CDR3 DNA: TGTGCCAGCAGCCCCTACGGTGAGCAGTACTTC

J gene: TRBJ1-2
D gene: TRBD1
V gene: TRBV19
clone size: -
CDR3 protein: CASSIGTGGIDGYTF
CDR3 DNA: TGTGCCAGTAGTATAGGGACAGGGGGCATCGATGGCTACACCTTC

J gene: TRBJ1-2
D gene: TRBD1
V gene: TRBV29-1
clone size: -
CDR3 protein: CSARTGALYGYTF
CDR3 DNA: TGCAGCGCCCGGACAGGGGCCCTCTATGGCTACACCTTC

J gene: TRBJ2-1
D gene: -
V gene: TRBV6-6
clone size: -
CDR3 protein: CASSYSGLPGEQFF
CDR3 DNA: TGTGCCAGCAGTTACTCGGGTCTGCCCGGTGAGCAGTTCTTC

J gene: TRBJ2-5
D gene: -
V gene: TRBV14
clone size: once
CDR3 protein: CASSPEGVLYQETQYF
CDR3 DNA: TGTGCCAGCAGCCCCGAGGGGGTTCTGTACCAAGAGACCCAGTACTTC

J gene: TRBJ2-1
D gene: -
V gene: TRBV4-2
clone size: -
CDR3 protein: CASSQDRPLGNEQFF
CDR3 DNA: TGTGCCAGCAGCCAAGATCGACCCCTGGGGAATGAGCAGTTCTTC

J gene: TRBJ1-2
D gene: -
V gene: TRBV5-1
clone size: -
CDR3 protein: CASSLTWDSDGYTF
CDR3 DNA: TGCGCCAGCAGCTTGACCTGGGATAGTGATGGCTACACCTTC

J gene: TRBJ1-2
D gene: TRBD1
V gene: TRBV7-8
clone size: once
CDR3 protein: CASSSPPRQGAGGYTF
CDR3 DNA: TGTGCCAGCAGCTCCCCTCCGAGACAGGGGGCTGGGGGCTACACCTTC

J gene: TRBJ2-3
D gene: -
V gene: TRBV9
clone size: -
CDR3 protein: CASSVAVWTSTDTQYF
CDR3 DNA: TGTGCCAGCAGCGTAGCGGTCTGGACTAGCACAGATACGCAGTATTTT

J gene: TRBJ2-1
D gene: -
V gene: TRBV27
clone size: -
CDR3 protein: CASKDRYNEQFF
CDR3 DNA: TGTGCCAGCAAAGACAGGTACAATGAGCAGTTCTTC

J gene: TRBJ2-3
D gene: TRBD2
V gene: TRBV9
clone size: -
CDR3 protein: CASSPSSGSYSDTQYF
CDR3 DNA: TGTGCCAGCAGCCCATCCAGCGGGAGTTACTCAGATACGCAGTATTTT

J gene: TRBJ2-1
D gene: TRBD1
V gene: TRBV19
clone size: -
CDR3 protein: CATRPTGFHEQFF
CDR3 DNA: TGTGCCACCCGACCGACAGGGTTCCATGAGCAGTTCTTC

J gene: TRBJ2-1
D gene: TRBD2
V gene: TRBV7-7
clone size: -
CDR3 protein: CASSLSLAGSYNEQFF
CDR3 DNA: TGTGCTAGCAGCTTATCCCTAGCGGGGAGTTACAATGAGCAGTTCTTC

J gene: TRBJ1-2
D gene: -
V gene: TRBV9
clone size: -
CDR3 protein: CASSVDTRANYGYTF
CDR3 DNA: TGTGCCAGCAGCGTAGACACCCGGGCTAACTATGGCTACACCTTC

J gene: TRBJ1-1
D gene: -
V gene: TRBV9
clone size: -
CDR3 protein: CASSVGPINTEAFF
CDR3 DNA: TGTGCCAGCAGCGTAGGACCTATCAACACTGAAGCTTTCTTT

J gene: TRBJ1-4
D gene: -
V gene: TRBV6-1
clone size: -
CDR3 protein: CASSEANTNEKLFF
CDR3 DNA: TGTGCCAGCAGTGAAGCAAACACCAATGAAAAACTGTTTTTT

J gene: TRBJ2-5
D gene: -
V gene: TRBV9
clone size: -
CDR3 protein: CASSALHEETQYF
CDR3 DNA: TGTGCCAGCAGCGCACTACATGAAGAGACCCAGTACTTC

J gene: TRBJ2-7
D gene: -
V gene: TRBV7-8
clone size: -
CDR3 protein: CASSPNGTPSSEQYF
CDR3 DNA: TGTGCCAGCAGCCCCAACGGGACACCATCAAGCGAGCAGTACTTC

J gene: TRBJ2-1
D gene: TRBD2
V gene: TRBV9
clone size: few
CDR3 protein: CASSDTSGRAINEQFF
CDR3 DNA: TGTGCCAGCAGTGACACTAGCGGGAGGGCCATAAATGAGCAGTTCTTC

J gene: TRBJ1-2
D gene: TRBD1
V gene: TRBV7-9
clone size: -
CDR3 protein: CASSTSGTGFYGYTF
CDR3 DNA: TGTGCCAGCAGCACCTCCGGGACAGGTTTTTATGGCTACACCTTC

J gene: TRBJ1-5
D gene: -
V gene: TRBV4-3
clone size: once
CDR3 protein: CASSQDRRVSNQPQHF
CDR3 DNA: TGCGCCAGCAGCCAAGATCGCAGGGTTAGCAATCAGCCCCAGCATTTT

J gene: TRBJ1-5
D gene: TRBD1
V gene: TRBV4-3
clone size: -
CDR3 protein: CASSQSQGAHQPQHF
CDR3 DNA: TGCGCCAGCAGCCAGTCACAGGGGGCCCATCAGCCCCAGCATTTT

J gene: TRBJ1-5
D gene: -
V gene: TRBV5-5
clone size: -
CDR3 protein: CASSPGRANQPQHF
CDR3 DNA: TGTGCCAGCAGCCCTGGTAGAGCGAATCAGCCCCAGCATTTT

J gene: TRBJ2-3
D gene: TRBD1
V gene: TRBV5-1
clone size: -
CDR3 protein: CASSLLPGQGGRDTQYF
CDR3 DNA: TGCGCCAGCAGCTTGCTCCCAGGACAGGGTGGGAGAGATACGCAGTATTTT

J gene: TRBJ2-1
D gene: -
V gene: TRBV27
clone size: -
CDR3 protein: CASSYEGSSNEQFF
CDR3 DNA: TGTGCCAGCAGTTACGAGGGATCGAGCAATGAGCAGTTCTTC

J gene: TRBJ2-1
D gene: TRBD2
V gene: TRBV7-9
clone size: -
CDR3 protein: CASSLVGLAGNSYNEQFF
CDR3 DNA: TGTGCCAGCAGCTTAGTCGGACTAGCGGGCAACTCCTACAATGAGCAGTTCTTC

J gene: TRBJ2-7
D gene: TRBD1
V gene: TRBV28
clone size: once
CDR3 protein: CASTRTGGFQSYEQYF
CDR3 DNA: TGTGCCAGCACTAGGACAGGGGGTTTTCAATCCTACGAGCAGTACTTC

J gene: TRBJ2-1
D gene: -
V gene: TRBV19
clone size: -
CDR3 protein: CASSMVGRNNEQFF
CDR3 DNA: TGTGCCAGTAGTATGGTCGGGAGAAACAATGAGCAGTTCTTC

J gene: TRBJ2-7
D gene: -
V gene: TRBV6-5
clone size: -
CDR3 protein: CASSAGINYEQYF
CDR3 DNA: TGTGCCAGCAGCGCCGGGATTAACTACGAGCAGTACTTC